This T cell receptor (beta chain) was profiled in a study of CD8 T cells in Susac syndrome. Study-level information: Under ten of the sequenced Susac syndrome patients were in remission, and 5 or 6 had active disease.

The germline CDR1 and CDR2 sequences are LGHDT and YNNKEL (reference sequence). CDR3 length: 12 amino acids. The trim removed 3 bases at V and 14 bases at J, leaving 7 bases unmatched. Sequencing targeted TCR beta in blood CD8+ and CD4+ T cells. The diagnostic criteria for definite or probable disease, as recently defined, were met by the patients with Susac syndrome. The authors reverse transcribed 0.5 to 1 ug RNA with random hexamers. Coverage of TCR beta CDR3 amplification by immunoSEQ multiplex PCR extended to 54 Vbeta and 13 Jbeta. One entry per CDR3 protein results from TCRdb running MiXCR on the immunoSEQ multiplex PCR reads. The table records 150,000 to 200,000 distinct CDR3 sequences, roughly 90% of them present only once.

The TCR originated in a human donor with Susac syndrome. This sequence joins TRBV3-1 and TRBJ2-4; 7 bases align to TRBD1. Sequenced material: CD4+ T cells from PBMCs. CDR3 sequence: CASSHRTGVEYF. Here the CDR3 DNA reads TGTGCCAGCAGCCACCGAACAGGGGTCGAGTACTTC. Full variable domain (rest looked up from reference TRBV3-1 and TRBJ2-4): DTAVSQTPKYLVTQMGNDKSIKCEQNLGHDTMYWYKQDSKKFLKIMFSYNNKELIINETVPNRFSPKSPDKAHLNLHINSLELGDSAVYFCASSHRTGVEYFGAGTRLSVL.